The next 24 T cell receptor beta chains were all read from a single sample in a study of cytomegalovirus exposure and HLA in healthy donors. The method was immunoSEQ multiplex PCR; TCRdb's version includes in-frame clones alone and lacks a portion of them. The sample has roughly 330,000 clones, roughly nine tenths seen once. The sequenced sample was PBMCs. The origin of the receptors is a woman in her twenties or thirties in good health and CMV-seropositive.

V and J are TRBV30 and TRBJ1-5; D may be TRBD1 (6 bases). The germline V gene has CDR1 GTSNPN and CDR2 SVGIG (reference sequence). CDR3 size: 14 residues. Deletions cut 0 bases from V and 3 bases from J, with 9 bases between. The DNA of the CDR3 is TGTGCCTGGAGTGTAGGGGGACACAATCAGCCCCAGCATTTT. Its translation is CAWSVGGHNQPQHF.

The CDR3 DNA reads as TGTGCCAGCGGGTCAGAAGCAACTAATGAAAAACTGTTTTTT. Protein product: CASGSEATNEKLFF. The chain couples TRBV11-1 to TRBJ1-4; D ambiguous. Germline V gene sequence: CDR1 SGHAT, CDR2 FQDESV (reference sequence). The CDR3 consists of 14 residues. Trimming pared 8 bases from V and 0 bases from J, leaving 10 bases between. Filled out from reference TRBV11-1 and TRBJ1-4, the complete variable domain reads EAEVAQSPRYKITEKSQAVAFWCDPISGHATLYWYRQILGQGPELLVQFQDESVVDDSQLPKDRFSAERLKGVDSTLKIQPAELGDSAMYLCASGSEATNEKLFFGSGTQLSVL.

The genes are TRBV29-1 and TRBJ1-4; D ambiguous. CDR3 length: 18 residues. V lost 5 bases and J lost 7, with 29 bases in between. Germline CDR1 SQVTM, CDR2 ANQGSEA. The CDR3 loop is CSVLTGRSLTTLGEKLFF. As DNA, the CDR3 is TGCAGCGTTTTGACGGGCCGGTCACTAACGACTTTGGGTGAAAAACTGTTTTTT.

The V and J genes are TRBV7-2 and TRBJ2-2; a possible D gene is TRBD2 (5 bases). Germline CDR1 and CDR2: SGHTA and FQGNSA. V was pared by 6 bases and J by 0 bases, with 8 bases between. This CDR3 region has 14 residues. CDR3 loop: CASRQLANTGELFF. Here the CDR3 DNA reads TGTGCCAGCAGGCAACTAGCGAACACCGGGGAGCTGTTTTTT.

CDR3 loop: CSVNGYTF. The CDR3 nucleotides are TGCAGCGTTAATGGCTACACCTTC. V gene TRBV29-1 combines with J gene TRBJ1-2; D call uncertain. V lost 5 bases and J 6 bases, leaving 1 base between the germline ends. Looked up from germline, CDR1 is SQVTM and CDR2 is ANQGSEA. This CDR3 region has 8 residues.

V gene TRBV28 combines with J gene TRBJ1-2, with 8 bases lining up with TRBD1. Per germline, CDR1 MDHEN and CDR2 SYDVKM. The CDR3 has 12 residues. The V and J ends lost 9 bases and 6 bases, in that order; junction bases with no gene match: 6. This CDR3 reads CAREDRVNGYTF. For the CDR3, the DNA is TGTGCCAGGGAGGACAGGGTGAATGGCTACACCTTC.

The chain employs TRBV2 and TRBJ2-3; TRBD1 might be the D (7 bases). V gave up 10 bases and J gave up 4 bases, with 18 bases separating them. The CDR3 has 14 residues. CDR1 is SNHLY, CDR2 FYNNEI, per germline. CDR3 loop: CAIGQGGFADTQYF. CDR3 coding DNA: TGTGCCATCGGTCAGGGGGGCTTTGCAGATACGCAGTATTTT.

The J gene is TRBJ2-7, the V gene TRBV29-1; the D call may be TRBD1 or TRBD2 (5 bases each). The CDR3 sequence is 12 residues long. CDR1 is SQVTM, CDR2 ANQGSEA, per germline. Trimming took off 5 bases at V and 4 bases at J, with 12 bases between the two ends. The chain's CDR3 is CSVSWGKYEQYF. DNA of the CDR3: TGCAGCGTTTCTTGGGGGAAGTACGAGCAGTACTTC.

The chain has TRBV30 and TRBJ2-3; weak D call: TRBD1 (6 bases). This CDR3 contains 14 residues. Germline V CDR1 and CDR2: GTSNPN, SVGIG (reference sequence). V gave up 3 bases and J gave up 0 bases, with 10 bases separating them. The CDR3 nucleotides read TGTGCCTGGAGCTACAGGGCTAGCACAGATACGCAGTATTTT. It translates to CAWSYRASTDTQYF.

V is TRBV19 and J is TRBJ1-1; 7 bases fit TRBD1. V shed 6 bases and J 3 bases; nucleotides not matched to a gene: 4. Per the germline V gene, CDR1 is LNHDA and CDR2 is SQIVND (reference sequence). The CDR3 totals 13 residues. CDR3 nucleotide sequence: TGTGCCAGTAGCCTAACAGGGGACACTGAAGCTTTCTTT. Its protein is CASSLTGDTEAFF.

The V call is TRBV28, the J call TRBJ2-5; possible D gene TRBD2, 5 bases. CDR3 length equals 13 residues. The V and J ends lost 2 bases and 5 bases respectively, with 9 bases between them. Germline V lookup: CDR1 MDHEN, CDR2 SYDVKM. CDR3 amino acids: CASSLQRGETQYF. CDR3 nucleotides: TGTGCCAGCAGTTTACAGCGAGGGGAGACCCAGTACTTC. Full variable domain (rest looked up from reference TRBV28 and TRBJ2-5): DVKVTQSSRYLVKRTGEKVFLECVQDMDHENMFWYRQDPGLGLRLIYFSYDVKMKEKGDIPEGYSVSREKKERFSLILESASTNQTSMYLCASSLQRGETQYFGPGTRLLVL.

The gene calls are TRBV7-3 and TRBJ1-1, with a possible D match to TRBD1 (6 bases). The CDR3 covers 15 residues. Trimming stripped 5 bases from V and 5 bases from J, with 18 bases between. Germline lookup yields CDR1 SGHTA and CDR2 FQGTGA. The CDR3 region is CASSPDTGMGTEAFF. The CDR3 DNA reads as TGTGCCAGCAGCCCAGACACAGGGATGGGGACTGAAGCTTTCTTT.

The chain couples TRBV15 to TRBJ1-5; tentatively, D is TRBD1 (5 bases). CDR3 size: 19 residues. With 0 bases removed from V and 3 bases from J, the gap between germline ends came to 21 bases. Germline CDR1 LNHNV, CDR2 YYDKDF (reference sequence). DNA for the CDR3: TGTGCCACCAGCAGAGAGTTGGTAGCGGGGCGTGGTAACAATCAGCCCCAGCATTTT. This sequence encodes CATSRELVAGRGNNQPQHF.

The chain combines TRBV7-7 with TRBJ1-4; 8 positions match TRBD1. Germline V gene data show CDR1 as SSHAT and CDR2 as FNYEAQ (reference sequence). V trimming: 5 bases; J trimming: 4 bases; junction bases outside the gene matches: 6. This CDR3 is built from 15 residues. The CDR3 loop reads CASSLRQGFNEKLFF. CDR3 in DNA: TGTGCCAGCAGCCTCCGACAGGGGTTTAATGAAAAACTGTTTTTT.

The V and J genes are TRBV28 and TRBJ1-6; TRBD1 is a possible D gene (6 bases). Trimming shortened V by 6 bases and J by 0 bases, and 21 bases separated the two germline ends. This CDR3 has 19 residues. Germline CDR1 and CDR2: MDHEN and SYDVKM. The CDR3 region has the DNA TGTGCCAGCAGCGGAACGGGGACAACGAGCCTCTCCTATAATTCACCCCTCCACTTT. This sequence encodes CASSGTGTTSLSYNSPLHF.

This clone was counted once. The chain recombines TRBV4-3 with TRBJ1-1, with unresolved D. This CDR3 has 13 residues. Trimming stripped 1 base from V and 8 bases from J, with 11 bases between. CDR1 and CDR2 from the germline V gene are LGHNA and YSLEER. The DNA of the CDR3 is TGCGCCAGCAGCCAAGTTAACCGTAGAGAAGCTTTCTTT. Amino acids: CASSQVNRREAFF.

The genes are TRBV30 and TRBJ1-6; D remains unclear. The CDR3 contains 13 residues. Germline values: CDR1 GTSNPN, CDR2 SVGIG (reference sequence). V was trimmed by 4 bases and J by 5 bases, leaving 9 bases between them. The CDR3 reads CAWTGTNNSPLHF. The CDR3 DNA reads as TGTGCCTGGACTGGAACTAATAATTCACCCCTCCACTTT.

The rearrangement uses TRBV11-2 and TRBJ2-2; 10 positions agree with TRBD2. Trimming took 5 bases from V and 4 from J; bases not matched to a gene: 4. This CDR3 region has 15 residues. Germline V CDR1 and CDR2: SGHAT, FQNNGV. The CDR3, as DNA: TGTGCCAGCAGCCCTCTAGCGGGAGCCACCGGGGAGCTGTTTTTT. It codes for CASSPLAGATGELFF.

The V gene is TRBV7-6, the J gene TRBJ2-1; the D gene is possibly TRBD2 (6 bases). CDR1 is SGHVS and CDR2 is FNYEAQ in the germline V gene. The CDR3 is 14 residues long. The V end was cut by 1 base, the J end by 3 bases, with 7 bases between. The CDR3 DNA follows: TGTGCCAGCAGCTTAGGGGGAGGCTACAATGAGCAGTTCTTC. As protein: CASSLGGGYNEQFF.

This rearrangement joins TRBV4-3 to TRBJ2-7; the D gene could be TRBD1 or TRBD2 (5 bases each). From germline, CDR1 is LGHNA and CDR2 YSLEER. Trimming stripped 4 bases from V and 0 bases from J, with 13 bases between. The length of the CDR3 is 15 residues. The CDR3 loop is CASSPRAGSSYEQYF. The CDR3 DNA follows: TGCGCCAGCAGCCCACGGGCAGGGAGCTCCTACGAGCAGTACTTC.

The chain uses TRBV7-6 and TRBJ1-5, with D possibly TRBD1 on 6 matching bases. The CDR3 runs 14 residues. CDR1 SGHVS and CDR2 FNYEAQ come from the germline V gene. V lost 0 bases, J lost 6 bases, and 9 bases lay in between. CDR3 in DNA: TGTGCCAGCAGCTTAGCCAGGGGAGGTCAGCCCCAGCATTTT. Its protein is CASSLARGGQPQHF.

The CDR3 DNA reads as TGTGCCAGCAGTCCTAACAGGGGGATTTGGGGAGATACGCAGTATTTT. Its translation: CASSPNRGIWGDTQYF. V gene TRBV5-6 combines with J gene TRBJ2-3, with 8 bases aligning to TRBD1. Germline V lookup: CDR1 SGHDT, CDR2 YYEEEE. This CDR3 has 16 residues. J gave up 5 bases and V 5 bases, and 13 bases lay outside the gene matches.

V usage is TRBV30 and J usage is TRBJ2-1; D is perhaps TRBD1 or TRBD2 (5 bases each). Trimming removed 3 bases at V and 8 bases at J, with 20 bases between. The germline V gene has CDR1 GTSNPN and CDR2 SVGIG (reference sequence). The CDR3 consists of 15 residues. The CDR3 DNA reads TGTGCCTGGAGGCCAGGCAGGGTCTCCGGGGATGAGCAGTTCTTC. As protein: CAWRPGRVSGDEQFF.

This clone has only a few counts. The chain has TRBV27 and TRBJ2-7; either TRBD1 or TRBD2 may supply D (5 bases each). The CDR3 runs 12 residues. With 6 bases removed from V and 7 bases from J, the gap between germline ends came to 13 bases. CDR1 is MNHEY and CDR2 is SMNVEV in the germline V gene (reference sequence). As DNA, the CDR3 is TGTGCCAGCAGCCCCGGGGCCAGGGAGCAGTACTTC. Translating it yields CASSPGAREQYF.